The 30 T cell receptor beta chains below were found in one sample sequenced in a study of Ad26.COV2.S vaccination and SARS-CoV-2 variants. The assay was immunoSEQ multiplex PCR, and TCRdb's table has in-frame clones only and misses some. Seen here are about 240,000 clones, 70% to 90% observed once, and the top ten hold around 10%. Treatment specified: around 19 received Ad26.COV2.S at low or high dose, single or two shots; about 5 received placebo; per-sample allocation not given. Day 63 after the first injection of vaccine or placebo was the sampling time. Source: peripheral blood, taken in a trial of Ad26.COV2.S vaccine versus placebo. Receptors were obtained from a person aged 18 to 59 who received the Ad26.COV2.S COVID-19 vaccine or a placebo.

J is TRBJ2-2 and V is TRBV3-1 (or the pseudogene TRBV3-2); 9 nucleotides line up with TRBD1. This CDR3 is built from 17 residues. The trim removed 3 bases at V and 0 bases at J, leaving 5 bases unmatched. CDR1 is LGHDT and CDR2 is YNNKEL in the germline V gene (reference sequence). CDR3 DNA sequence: TGTGCCAGCAGCCAGACCACAGGGGGCGCGAACACCGGGGAGCTGTTTTTT. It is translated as CASSQTTGGANTGELFF.

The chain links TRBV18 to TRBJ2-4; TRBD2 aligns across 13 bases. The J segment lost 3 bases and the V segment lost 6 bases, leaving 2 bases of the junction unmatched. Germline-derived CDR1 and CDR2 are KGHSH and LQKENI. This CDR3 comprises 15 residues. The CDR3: CASSRTSGSKNIQYF. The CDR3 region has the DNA TGTGCCAGCTCGCGGACTAGCGGGAGCAAAAACATTCAGTACTTC.

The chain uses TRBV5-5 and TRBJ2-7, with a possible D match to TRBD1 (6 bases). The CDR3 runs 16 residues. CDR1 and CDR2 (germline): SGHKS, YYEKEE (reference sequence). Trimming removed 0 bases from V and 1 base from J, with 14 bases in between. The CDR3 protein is CASSLETGQGSYEQYF. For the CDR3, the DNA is TGTGCCAGCAGCTTGGAAACTGGGCAGGGGTCCTACGAGCAGTACTTC.

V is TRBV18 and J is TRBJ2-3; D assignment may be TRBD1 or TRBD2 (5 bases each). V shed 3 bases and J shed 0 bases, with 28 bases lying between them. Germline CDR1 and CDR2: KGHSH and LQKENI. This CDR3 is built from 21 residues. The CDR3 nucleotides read TGTGCCAGCTCACCGTCCCAAACAATTCTTCTGGGGGAGCCTAGCACAGATACGCAGTATTTT. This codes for CASSPSQTILLGEPSTDTQYF.

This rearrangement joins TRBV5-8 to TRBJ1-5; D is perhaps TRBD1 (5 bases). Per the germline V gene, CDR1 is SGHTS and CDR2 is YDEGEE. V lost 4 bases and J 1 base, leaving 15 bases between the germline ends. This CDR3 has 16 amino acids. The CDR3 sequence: CASSPVGRASNQPQHF. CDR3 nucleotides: TGTGCCAGCAGCCCGGTGGGCAGGGCAAGCAATCAGCCCCAGCATTTT.

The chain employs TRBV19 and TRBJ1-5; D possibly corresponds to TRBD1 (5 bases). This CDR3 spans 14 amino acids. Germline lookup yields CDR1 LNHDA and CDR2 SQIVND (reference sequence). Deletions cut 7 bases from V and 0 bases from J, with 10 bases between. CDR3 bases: TGTGCCAGTACTGCGACAGATAGCAATCAGCCCCAGCATTTT. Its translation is CASTATDSNQPQHF.

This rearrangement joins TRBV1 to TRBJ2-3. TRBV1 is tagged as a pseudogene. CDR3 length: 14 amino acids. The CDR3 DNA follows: TGCACCAGCAGCCAAGATCTCCCTGGGGATACGCAGTATTTT. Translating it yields CTSSQDLPGDTQYF.

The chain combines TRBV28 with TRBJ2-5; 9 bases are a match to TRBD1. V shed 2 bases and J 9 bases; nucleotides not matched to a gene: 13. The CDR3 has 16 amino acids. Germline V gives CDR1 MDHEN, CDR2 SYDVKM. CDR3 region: CASSLGLRTGEESQYF. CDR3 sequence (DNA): TGTGCCAGCAGTTTAGGATTAAGGACAGGGGAAGAATCCCAGTACTTC.

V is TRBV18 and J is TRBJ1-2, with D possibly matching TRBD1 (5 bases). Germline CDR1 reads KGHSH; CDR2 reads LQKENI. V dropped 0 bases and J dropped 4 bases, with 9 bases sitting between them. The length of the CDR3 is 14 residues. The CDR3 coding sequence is TGTGCCAGCTCACCACCCGGGACGCTCTATGGCTACACCTTC. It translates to CASSPPGTLYGYTF.

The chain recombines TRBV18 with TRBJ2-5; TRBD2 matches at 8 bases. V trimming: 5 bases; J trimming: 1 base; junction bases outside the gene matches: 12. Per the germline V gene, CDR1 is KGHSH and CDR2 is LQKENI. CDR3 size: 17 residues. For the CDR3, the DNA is TGTGCCAGCTCATCCGTCCTGGTAGCGGGACCCCAAGAGACCCAGTACTTC. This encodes CASSSVLVAGPQETQYF.

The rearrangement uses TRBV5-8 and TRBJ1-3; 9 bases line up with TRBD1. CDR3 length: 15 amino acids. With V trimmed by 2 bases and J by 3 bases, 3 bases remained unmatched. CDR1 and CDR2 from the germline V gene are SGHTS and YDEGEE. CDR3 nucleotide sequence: TGTGCCAGCAGCTTACAGACAGGGGGTGGAAACACCATATATTTT. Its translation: CASSLQTGGGNTIYF.

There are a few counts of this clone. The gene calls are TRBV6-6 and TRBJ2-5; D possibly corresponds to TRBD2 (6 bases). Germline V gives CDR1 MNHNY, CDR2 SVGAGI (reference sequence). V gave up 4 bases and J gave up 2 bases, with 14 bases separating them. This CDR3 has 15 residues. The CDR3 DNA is TGTGCCAGCAGTTCTAGCGCCGCGCCTCAAGAGACCCAGTACTTC. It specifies CASSSSAAPQETQYF.

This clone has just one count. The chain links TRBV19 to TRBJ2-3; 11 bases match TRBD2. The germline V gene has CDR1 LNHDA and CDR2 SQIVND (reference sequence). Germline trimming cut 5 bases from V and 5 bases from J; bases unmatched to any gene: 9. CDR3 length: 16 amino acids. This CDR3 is CASSLLAGAQGDTQYF. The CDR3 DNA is TGTGCCAGTAGTCTACTAGCGGGAGCACAGGGAGATACGCAGTATTTT. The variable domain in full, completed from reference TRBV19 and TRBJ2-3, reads DGGITQSPKYLFRKEGQNVTLSCEQNLNHDAMYWYRQDPGQGLRLIYYSQIVNDFQKGDIAEGYSVSREKKESFPLTVTSAQKNPTAFYLCASSLLAGAQGDTQYFGPGTRLTVL.

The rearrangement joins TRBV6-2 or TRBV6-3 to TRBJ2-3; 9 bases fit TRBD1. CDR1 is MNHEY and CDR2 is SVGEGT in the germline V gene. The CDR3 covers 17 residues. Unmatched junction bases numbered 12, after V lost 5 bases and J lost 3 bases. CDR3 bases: TGTGCCAGCAGTCCGCCGCTCTGGGACAGGGAGACAGATACGCAGTATTTT. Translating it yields CASSPPLWDRETDTQYF.

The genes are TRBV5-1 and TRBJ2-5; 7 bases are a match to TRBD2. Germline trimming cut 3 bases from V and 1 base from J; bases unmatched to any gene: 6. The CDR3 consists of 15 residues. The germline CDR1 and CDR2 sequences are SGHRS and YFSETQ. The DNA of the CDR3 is TGCGCCAGCAGCTCGCCGGGACTAACCCAAGAGACCCAGTACTTC. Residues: CASSSPGLTQETQYF.

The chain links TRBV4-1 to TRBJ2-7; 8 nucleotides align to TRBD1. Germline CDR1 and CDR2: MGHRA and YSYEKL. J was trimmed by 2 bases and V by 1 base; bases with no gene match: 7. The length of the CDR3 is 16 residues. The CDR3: CASSQAPPGQAYEQYF. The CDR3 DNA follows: TGCGCCAGCAGCCAAGCCCCCCCGGGACAGGCCTACGAGCAGTACTTC.

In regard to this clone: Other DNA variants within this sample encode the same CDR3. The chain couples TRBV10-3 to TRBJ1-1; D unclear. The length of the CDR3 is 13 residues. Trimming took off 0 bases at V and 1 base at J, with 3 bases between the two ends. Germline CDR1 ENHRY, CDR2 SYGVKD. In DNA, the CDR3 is TGTGCCATCAGTGAGTCAGGGAACACTGAAGCTTTCTTT. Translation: CAISESGNTEAFF.

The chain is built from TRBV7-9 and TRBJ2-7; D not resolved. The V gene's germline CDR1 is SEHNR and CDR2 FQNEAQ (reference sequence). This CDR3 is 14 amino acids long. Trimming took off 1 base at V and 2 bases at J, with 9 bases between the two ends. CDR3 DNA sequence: TGTGCCAGCAGCTTAGTTCGGTTCCCCTACGAGCAGTACTTC. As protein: CASSLVRFPYEQYF.

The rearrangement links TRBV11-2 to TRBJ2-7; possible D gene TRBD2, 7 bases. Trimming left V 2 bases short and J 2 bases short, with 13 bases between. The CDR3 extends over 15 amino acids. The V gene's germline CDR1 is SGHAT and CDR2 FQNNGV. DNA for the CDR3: TGTGCCAGCAGCTTAATGGGAGGGGGGCCCTACGAGCAGTACTTC. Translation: CASSLMGGGPYEQYF.

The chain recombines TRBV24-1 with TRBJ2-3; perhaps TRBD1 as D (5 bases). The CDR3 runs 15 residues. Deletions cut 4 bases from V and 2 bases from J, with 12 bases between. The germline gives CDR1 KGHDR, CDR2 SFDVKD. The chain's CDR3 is CATSDQGFSTDTQYF. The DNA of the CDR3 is TGTGCCACCAGTGACCAGGGTTTCTCCACAGATACGCAGTATTTT.

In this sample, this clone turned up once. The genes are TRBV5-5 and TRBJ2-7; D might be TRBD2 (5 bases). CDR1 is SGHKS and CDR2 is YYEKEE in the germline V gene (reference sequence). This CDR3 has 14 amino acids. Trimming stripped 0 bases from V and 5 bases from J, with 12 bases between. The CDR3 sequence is CASSLEPHGDEQYF. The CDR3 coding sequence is TGTGCCAGCAGCTTGGAGCCCCACGGGGACGAGCAGTACTTC.

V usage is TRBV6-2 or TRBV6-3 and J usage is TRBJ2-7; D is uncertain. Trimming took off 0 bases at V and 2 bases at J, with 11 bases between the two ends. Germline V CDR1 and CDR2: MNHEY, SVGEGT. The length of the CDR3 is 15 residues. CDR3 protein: CASSYSIGNAYEQYF. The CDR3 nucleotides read TGTGCCAGCAGTTACTCGATTGGGAATGCCTACGAGCAGTACTTC.

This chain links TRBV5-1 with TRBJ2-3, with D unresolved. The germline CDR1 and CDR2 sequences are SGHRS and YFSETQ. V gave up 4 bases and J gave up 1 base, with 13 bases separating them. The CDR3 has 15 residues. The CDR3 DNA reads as TGCGCCAGCAGCCTGGGTGGGGTGGGCACAGATACGCAGTATTTT. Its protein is CASSLGGVGTDTQYF.

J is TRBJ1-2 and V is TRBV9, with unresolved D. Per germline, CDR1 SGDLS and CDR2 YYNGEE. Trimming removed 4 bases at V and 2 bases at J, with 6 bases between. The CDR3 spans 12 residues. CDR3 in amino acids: CASSHENYGYTF. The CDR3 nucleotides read TGTGCCAGCAGCCATGAGAACTATGGCTACACCTTC.

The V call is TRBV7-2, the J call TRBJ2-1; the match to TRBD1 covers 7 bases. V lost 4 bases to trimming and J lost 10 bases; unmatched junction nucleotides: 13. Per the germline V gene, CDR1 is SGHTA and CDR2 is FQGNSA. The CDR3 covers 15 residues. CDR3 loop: CASSSGTAPNSEQFF. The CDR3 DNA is TGTGCCAGCAGCTCGGGGACAGCCCCCAATTCGGAGCAGTTCTTC.

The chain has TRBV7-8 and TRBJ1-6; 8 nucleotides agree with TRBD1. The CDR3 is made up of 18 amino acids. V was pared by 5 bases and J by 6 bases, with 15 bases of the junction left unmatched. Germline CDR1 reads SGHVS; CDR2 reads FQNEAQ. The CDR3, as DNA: TGTGCCAGCAGCACCGGCCCCGCAGGGGGCGGGTTTAATTCACCCCTCCACTTT. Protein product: CASSTGPAGGGFNSPLHF.

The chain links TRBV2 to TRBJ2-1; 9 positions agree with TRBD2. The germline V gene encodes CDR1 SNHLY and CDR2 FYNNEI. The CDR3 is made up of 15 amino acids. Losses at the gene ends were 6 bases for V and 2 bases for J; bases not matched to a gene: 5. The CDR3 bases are TGTGCCAGCAGGCCGGGACTAGCAACCTACAATGAGCAGTTCTTC. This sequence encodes CASRPGLATYNEQFF.

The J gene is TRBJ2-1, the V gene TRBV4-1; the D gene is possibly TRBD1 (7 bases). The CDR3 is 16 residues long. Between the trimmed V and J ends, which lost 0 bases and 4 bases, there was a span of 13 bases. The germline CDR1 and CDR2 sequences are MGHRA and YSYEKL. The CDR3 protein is CASSQDAGQIYNEQFF. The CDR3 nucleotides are TGCGCCAGCAGCCAAGATGCGGGACAGATTTACAATGAGCAGTTCTTC.

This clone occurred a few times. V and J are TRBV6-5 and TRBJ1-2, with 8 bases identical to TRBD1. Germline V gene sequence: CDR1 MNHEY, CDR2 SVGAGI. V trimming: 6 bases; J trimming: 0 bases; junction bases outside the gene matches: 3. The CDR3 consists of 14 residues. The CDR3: CASRSGQANYGYTF. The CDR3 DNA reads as TGTGCCAGCAGATCGGGACAGGCTAACTATGGCTACACCTTC.

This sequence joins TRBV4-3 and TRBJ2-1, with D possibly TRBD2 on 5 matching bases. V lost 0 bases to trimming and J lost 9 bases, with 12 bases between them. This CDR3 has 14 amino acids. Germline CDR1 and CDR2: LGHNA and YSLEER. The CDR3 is CASSQDGLAIEQFF. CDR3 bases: TGCGCCAGCAGCCAAGATGGGCTAGCTATTGAGCAGTTCTTC.